This TCR beta chain derives from a study of cytomegalovirus exposure and HLA in healthy donors. Repertoires were generated with immunoSEQ multiplex PCR, while TCRdb's copy carries only in-frame clones and drops some. The repertoire includes 250,000 or so clones, about 90% of them detected once, and around 12% sits in the top ten. Sample: PBMCs. The TCR comes from a man between 18 and 35 years old in good health and CMV-seropositive.

For the CDR3, the DNA is TGCGCCAGCAGCTTGGCGACAGGGGGCGATGGCTACACCTTC. The encoded protein is CASSLATGGDGYTF. The chain recombines TRBV5-1 with TRBJ1-2; 10 nucleotides line up with TRBD1. CDR3 length: 14 amino acids. Germline trimming cut 0 bases from V and 6 bases from J; bases unmatched to any gene: 2. CDR1 is SGHRS, CDR2 YFSETQ, per germline.